This TCR beta chain appears in the sequencing data of a study of a mutant IDH1 vaccine in newly diagnosed glioma. Whole-study context: There were 62.5% males and around 38% females among treated patients, whose mean age was about 38 years.

CDR3 size: 16 residues. After removal of 1 base from V and 6 bases from J, the junction contained 4 bases not matched to a gene. Germline loops: CDR1 LGHNA, CDR2 YNFKEQ. The study, taken as a whole, reports: It was 93.3% of patients that developed vaccine-induced immune responses.

Specified time point: week 47, end of study. Every single dose of the vaccine, 300 ug of mutant IDH1 20-mer peptide, came with topical imiquimod. Concerning this clone itself: The antigen remains unidentified.

Only in-frame clones appear in the TCRdb table, and some are missing; sequencing was by immunoSEQ multiplex PCR. The sample has 20,000 to 30,000 clones, 82% seen once. The sequence derives from a man aged 40-49 years with glioma. Some clones in this sample may be carry-over from other donors' samples. This chain connects TRBV4-2 to TRBJ2-1; 12 bases line up with TRBD2. Sequenced here: PBMCs, sampled from a glioma patient whose treatment included an IDH1 peptide vaccine. The CDR3 bases are TGTGCCAGCAGCCAAGTTCTAGCGGGGGGGCCCAATGAGCAGTTCTTC. Encoded protein: CASSQVLAGGPNEQFF.